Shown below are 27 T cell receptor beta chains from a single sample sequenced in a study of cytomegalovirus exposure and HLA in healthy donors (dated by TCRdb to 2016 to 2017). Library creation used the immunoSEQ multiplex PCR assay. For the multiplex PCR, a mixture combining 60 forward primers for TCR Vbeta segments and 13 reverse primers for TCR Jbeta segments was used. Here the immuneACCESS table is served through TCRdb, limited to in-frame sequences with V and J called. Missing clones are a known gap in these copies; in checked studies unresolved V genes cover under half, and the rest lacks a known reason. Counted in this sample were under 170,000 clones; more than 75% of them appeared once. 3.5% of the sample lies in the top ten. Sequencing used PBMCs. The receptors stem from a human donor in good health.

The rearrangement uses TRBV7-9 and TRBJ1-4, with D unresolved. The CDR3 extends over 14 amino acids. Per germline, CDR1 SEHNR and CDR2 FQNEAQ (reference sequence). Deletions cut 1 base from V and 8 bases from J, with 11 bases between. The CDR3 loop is CASSLDRAGEKLFF. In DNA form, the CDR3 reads TGTGCCAGCAGCTTAGACCGGGCGGGCGAAAAACTGTTTTTT.

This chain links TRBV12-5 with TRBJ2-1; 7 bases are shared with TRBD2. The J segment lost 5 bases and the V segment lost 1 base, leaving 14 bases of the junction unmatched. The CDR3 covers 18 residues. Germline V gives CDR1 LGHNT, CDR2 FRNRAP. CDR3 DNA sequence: TGTGCTAGTGGTTTGGCACGGAGCGGGGCGGGGGTCAACAATGAGCAGTTCTTC. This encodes CASGLARSGAGVNNEQFF. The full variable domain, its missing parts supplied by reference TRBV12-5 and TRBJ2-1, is DARVTQTPRHKVTEMGQEVTMRCQPILGHNTVFWYRQTMMQGLELLAYFRNRAPLDDSGMPKDRFSAEMPDATLATLKIQPSEPRDSAVYFCASGLARSGAGVNNEQFFGPGTRLTVL.

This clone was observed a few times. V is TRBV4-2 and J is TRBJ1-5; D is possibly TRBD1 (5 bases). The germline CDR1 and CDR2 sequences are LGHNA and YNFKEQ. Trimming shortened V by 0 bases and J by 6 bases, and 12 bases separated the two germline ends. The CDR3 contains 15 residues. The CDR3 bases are TGTGCCAGCAGCCAAGAGGACGGGGGTGGTCAGCCCCAGCATTTT. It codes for CASSQEDGGGQPQHF.

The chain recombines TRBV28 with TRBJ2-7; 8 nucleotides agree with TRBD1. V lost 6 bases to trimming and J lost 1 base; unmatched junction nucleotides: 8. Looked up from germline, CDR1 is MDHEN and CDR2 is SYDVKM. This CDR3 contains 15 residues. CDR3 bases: TGTGCCAGCAGCCTCCAGGGGGCGGGGTCCTACGAGCAGTACTTC. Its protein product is CASSLQGAGSYEQYF.

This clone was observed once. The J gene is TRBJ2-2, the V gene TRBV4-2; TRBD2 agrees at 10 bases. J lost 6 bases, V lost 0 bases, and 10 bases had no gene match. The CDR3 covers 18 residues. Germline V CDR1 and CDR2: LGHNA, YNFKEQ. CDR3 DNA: TGTGCCAGCAGCCAAGAGGTCGCAGCGGGGGGGCCCGCCGGGGAGCTGTTTTTT. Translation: CASSQEVAAGGPAGELFF.

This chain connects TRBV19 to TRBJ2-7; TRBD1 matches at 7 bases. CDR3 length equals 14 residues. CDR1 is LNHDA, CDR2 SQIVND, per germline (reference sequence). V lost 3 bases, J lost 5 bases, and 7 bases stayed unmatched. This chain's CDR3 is CASSMLGQFDEQYF. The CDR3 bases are TGTGCCAGTAGTATGTTGGGACAGTTCGACGAGCAGTACTTC.

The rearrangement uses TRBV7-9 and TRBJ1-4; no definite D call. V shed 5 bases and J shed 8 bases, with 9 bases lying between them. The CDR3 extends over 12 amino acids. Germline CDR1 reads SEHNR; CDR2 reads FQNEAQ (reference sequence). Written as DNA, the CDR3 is TGTGCCAGCAGCCCCCTCCGGGAAAAACTGTTTTTT. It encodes CASSPLREKLFF.

CDR3 residues: CASSVGSLPYNEQFF. The CDR3 DNA is TGTGCCAGCAGCGTAGGGAGCCTGCCTTACAATGAGCAGTTCTTC. This chain links TRBV27 with TRBJ2-1; tentatively, D is TRBD2 (5 bases). CDR3 length equals 15 residues. CDR1 is MNHEY, CDR2 SMNVEV, per germline (reference sequence). V gave up 6 bases and J gave up 4 bases, with 16 bases separating them.

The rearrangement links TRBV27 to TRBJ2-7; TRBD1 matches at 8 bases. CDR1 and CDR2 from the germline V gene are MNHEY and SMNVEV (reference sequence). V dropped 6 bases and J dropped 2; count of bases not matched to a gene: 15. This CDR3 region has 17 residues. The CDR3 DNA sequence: TGTGCCAGCAGCCTACGGTCGGGTGTGGGACAGGCCTACGAGCAGTACTTC. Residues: CASSLRSGVGQAYEQYF.

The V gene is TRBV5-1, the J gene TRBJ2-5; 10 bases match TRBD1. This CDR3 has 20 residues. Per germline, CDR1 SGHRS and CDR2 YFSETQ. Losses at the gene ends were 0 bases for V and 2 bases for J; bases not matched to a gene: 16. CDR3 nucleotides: TGCGCCAGCAGCTTGGCCAACTGGGGACAGGGGACTGGCTCTCAAGAGACCCAGTACTTC. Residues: CASSLANWGQGTGSQETQYF.

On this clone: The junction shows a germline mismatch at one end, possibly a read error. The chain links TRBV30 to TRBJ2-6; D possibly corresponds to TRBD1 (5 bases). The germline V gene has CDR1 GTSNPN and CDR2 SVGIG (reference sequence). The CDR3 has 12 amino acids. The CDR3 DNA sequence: TGTGCCGGAGTGGCTGGGGCCAACGTCCTGCCTTTC. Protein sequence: CAGVAGANVLPF.

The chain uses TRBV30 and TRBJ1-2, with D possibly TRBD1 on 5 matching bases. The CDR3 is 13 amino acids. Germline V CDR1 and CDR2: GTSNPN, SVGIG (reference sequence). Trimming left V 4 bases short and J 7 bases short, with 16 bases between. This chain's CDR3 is CAWTIQGNGGYTF. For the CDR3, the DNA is TGTGCCTGGACCATTCAGGGAAACGGTGGCTACACCTTC.

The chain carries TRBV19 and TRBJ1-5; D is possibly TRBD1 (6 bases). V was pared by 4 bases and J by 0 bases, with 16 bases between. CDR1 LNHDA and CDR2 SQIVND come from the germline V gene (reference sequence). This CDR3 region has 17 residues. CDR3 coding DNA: TGTGCCAGTAGTACCTCTGGACAGAGATATAGCAATCAGCCCCAGCATTTT. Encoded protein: CASSTSGQRYSNQPQHF.

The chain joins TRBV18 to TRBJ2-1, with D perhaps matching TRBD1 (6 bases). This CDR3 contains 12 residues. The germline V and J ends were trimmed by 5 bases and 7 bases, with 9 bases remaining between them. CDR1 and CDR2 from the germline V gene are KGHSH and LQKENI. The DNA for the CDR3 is TGTGCCAGCTCAGCGCAGGGGAATGAGCAGTTCTTC. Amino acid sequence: CASSAQGNEQFF.

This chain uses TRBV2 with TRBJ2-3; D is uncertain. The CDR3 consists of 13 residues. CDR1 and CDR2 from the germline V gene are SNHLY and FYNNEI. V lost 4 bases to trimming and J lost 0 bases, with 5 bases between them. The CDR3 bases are TGTGCCAGCAGTGCGACTAGCACAGATACGCAGTATTTT. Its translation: CASSATSTDTQYF.

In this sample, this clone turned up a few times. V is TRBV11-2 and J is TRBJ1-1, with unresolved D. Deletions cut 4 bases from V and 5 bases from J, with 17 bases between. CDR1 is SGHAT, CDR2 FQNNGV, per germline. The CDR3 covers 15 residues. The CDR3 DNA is TGTGCCAGCAGCTCAAACAGAGGGCTGGGAACTGAAGCTTTCTTT. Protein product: CASSSNRGLGTEAFF.

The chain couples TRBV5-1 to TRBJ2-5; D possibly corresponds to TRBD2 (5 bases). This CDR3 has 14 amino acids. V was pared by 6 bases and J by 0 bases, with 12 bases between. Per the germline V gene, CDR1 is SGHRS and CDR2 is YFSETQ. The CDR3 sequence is CASTAGDYQETQYF. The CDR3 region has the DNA TGCGCCAGCACCGCCGGGGATTACCAAGAGACCCAGTACTTC.

DNA for the CDR3: TGTGCCAGTTCCATTTTGGTACCGGACAATGGCGGCGTCAACTATGGCTACACCTTC. This gives the protein CASSILVPDNGGVNYGYTF. The rearrangement uses TRBV18 and TRBJ1-2; D is possibly TRBD1 (5 bases). From germline, CDR1 is KGHSH and CDR2 LQKENI. The CDR3 is 19 amino acids. V was pared by 9 bases and J by 2 bases, with 31 bases between.

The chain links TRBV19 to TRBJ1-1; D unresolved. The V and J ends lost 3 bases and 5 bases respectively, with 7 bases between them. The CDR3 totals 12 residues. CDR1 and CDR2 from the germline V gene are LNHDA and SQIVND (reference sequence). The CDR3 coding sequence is TGTGCCAGTAGTATGAAGAGGACTGAAGCTTTCTTT. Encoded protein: CASSMKRTEAFF.

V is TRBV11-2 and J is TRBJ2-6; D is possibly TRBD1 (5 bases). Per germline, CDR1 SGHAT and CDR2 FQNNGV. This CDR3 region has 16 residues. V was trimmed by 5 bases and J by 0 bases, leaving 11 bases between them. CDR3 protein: CASSPPGASGANVLTF. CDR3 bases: TGTGCCAGCAGCCCCCCTGGGGCCTCTGGGGCCAACGTCCTGACTTTC. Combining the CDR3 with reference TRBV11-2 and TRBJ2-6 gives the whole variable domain EAGVAQSPRYKIIEKRQSVAFWCNPISGHATLYWYQQILGQGPKLLIQFQNNGVVDDSQLPKDRFSAERLKGVDSTLKIQPAKLEDSAVYLCASSPPGASGANVLTFGAGSRLTVL.

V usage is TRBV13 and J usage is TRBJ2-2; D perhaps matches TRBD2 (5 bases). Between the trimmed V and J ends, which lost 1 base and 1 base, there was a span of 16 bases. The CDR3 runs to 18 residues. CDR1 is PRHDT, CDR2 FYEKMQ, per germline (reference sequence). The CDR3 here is CASSLALGPGMNTGELFF. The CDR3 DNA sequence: TGTGCCAGCAGCTTAGCTTTGGGTCCGGGAATGAACACCGGGGAGCTGTTTTTT.

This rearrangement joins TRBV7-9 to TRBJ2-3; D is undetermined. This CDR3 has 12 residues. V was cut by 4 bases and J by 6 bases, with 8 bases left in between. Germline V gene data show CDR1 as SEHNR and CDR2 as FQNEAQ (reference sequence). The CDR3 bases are TGTGCCAGCAGCTCCGTCGGGGATACGCAGTATTTT. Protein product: CASSSVGDTQYF.

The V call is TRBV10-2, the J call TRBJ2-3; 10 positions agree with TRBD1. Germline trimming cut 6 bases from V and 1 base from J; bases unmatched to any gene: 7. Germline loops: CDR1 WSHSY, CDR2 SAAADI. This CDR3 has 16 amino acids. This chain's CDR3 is CASSILTGGGTDTQYF. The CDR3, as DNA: TGCGCCAGCAGCATCCTGACAGGGGGCGGCACAGATACGCAGTATTTT.

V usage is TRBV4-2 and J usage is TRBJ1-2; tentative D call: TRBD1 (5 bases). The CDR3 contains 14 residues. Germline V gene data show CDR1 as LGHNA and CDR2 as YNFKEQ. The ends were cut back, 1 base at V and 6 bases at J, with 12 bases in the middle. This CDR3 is CASSQAEGTNGYTF. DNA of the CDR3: TGTGCCAGCAGCCAAGCGGAGGGGACGAATGGCTACACCTTC.

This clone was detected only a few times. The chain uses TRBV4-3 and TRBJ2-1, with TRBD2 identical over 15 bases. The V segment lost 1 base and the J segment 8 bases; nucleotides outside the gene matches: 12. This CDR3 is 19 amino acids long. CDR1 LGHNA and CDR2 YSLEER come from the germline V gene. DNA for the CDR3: TGCGCCAGCAGCCAAGGCTGGACTAGCGGGAGGGCCGTTTTCGATGAGCAGTTCTTC. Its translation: CASSQGWTSGRAVFDEQFF.

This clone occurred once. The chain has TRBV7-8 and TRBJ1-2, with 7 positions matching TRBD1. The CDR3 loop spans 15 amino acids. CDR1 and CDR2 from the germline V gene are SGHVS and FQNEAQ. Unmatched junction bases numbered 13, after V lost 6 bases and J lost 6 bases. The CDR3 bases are TGTGCCAGCAGTCAAAGAACAGGGGATTCGGATGGCTACACCTTC. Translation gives CASSQRTGDSDGYTF.

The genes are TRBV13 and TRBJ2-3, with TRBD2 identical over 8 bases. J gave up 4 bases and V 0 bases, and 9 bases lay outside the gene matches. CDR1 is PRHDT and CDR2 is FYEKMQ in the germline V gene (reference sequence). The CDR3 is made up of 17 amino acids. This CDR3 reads CASSLGSGSGSADTQYF. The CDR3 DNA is TGTGCCAGCAGCTTAGGTTCAGGGAGCGGGAGTGCAGATACGCAGTATTTT.